A single sample is the source of the 5 T cell receptor beta chains below, sequenced in a study of T cell repertoires in cytomegalovirus infection (dated by TCRdb to the late 2010s). The run used an Illumina HiSeq 1500. The raw public reads went through TCRdb reprocessing: fastp at Q25, MiXCR clone calling, in-frame beta chains kept. Each CDR3 protein gets just one entry, which takes the most common genes and DNA from the rows behind it. The sample table shows over 200,000 distinct CDR3 sequences, and approximately 15% are seen once. The ten largest account for around 8.7% of the sample. The sequenced sample consisted of PBMCs. The receptors were gathered from a human donor in good health (CMV status not recorded). Some clones in this sample may be carry-over from other donors' samples.

The table lists this clonotype with many counts. This chain uses TRBV7-2 with TRBJ2-2, with unresolved D. Trimming left V 7 bases short and J 0 bases short, with 12 bases between. This CDR3 spans 15 amino acids. Looked up from germline, CDR1 is SGHTA and CDR2 is FQGNSA. The CDR3 spells CASKRFTANTGELFF. Here the CDR3 DNA reads TGTGCCAGCAAGCGTTTCACCGCGAACACCGGGGAGCTGTTTTTT.

This clonotype was counted only a few times. This sequence joins TRBV29-1 and TRBJ2-1; 9 bases fit TRBD2. CDR1 is SQVTM and CDR2 is ANQGSEA in the germline V gene. The CDR3 sequence is 15 residues long. V was clipped by 5 bases and J by 1 base; unmatched bases: 6. CDR3 sequence (DNA): TGCAGCGTTTTCTCTAGCGGGACATCCTACAATGAGCAGTTCTTC. It is translated as CSVFSSGTSYNEQFF.

The V gene is TRBV7-3, the J gene TRBJ1-1; D might be TRBD1 (5 bases). Trimming stripped 5 bases from V and 5 bases from J, with 15 bases between. The CDR3 is 14 amino acids. CDR1 SGHTA and CDR2 FQGTGA come from the germline V gene. As DNA, the CDR3 is TGTGCCAGCAGCCAAGCGGGGCGGTCTACTGAAGCTTTCTTT. The encoded protein is CASSQAGRSTEAFF. Based on the CDR3 plus reference TRBV7-3 and TRBJ1-1, the full variable domain is GAGVSQTPSNKVTEKGKYVELRCDPISGHTALYWYRQSLGQGPEFLIYFQGTGAADDSGLPNDRFFAVRPEGSVSTLKIQRTERGDSAVYLCASSQAGRSTEAFFGQGTRLTVV.

The chain couples TRBV14 to TRBJ1-2; TRBD1 aligns across 7 bases. J gave up 5 bases and V 0 bases, and 6 bases lay outside the gene matches. The CDR3 spans 15 residues. Per germline, CDR1 SGHDN and CDR2 FVKESK. CDR3 sequence reads: CASSQDRQGEYGYTF. The CDR3 DNA reads TGTGCCAGCAGCCAAGATCGGCAGGGGGAATATGGCTACACCTTC.

This clonotype has ten or more counts. The J gene is TRBJ1-1, the V gene TRBV7-2, with D possibly being TRBD1 (5 bases). The V end was cut by 5 bases, the J end by 5 bases, with 15 bases between. This CDR3 contains 14 residues. Looked up from germline, CDR1 is SGHTA and CDR2 is FQGNSA. This CDR3 is CASSHGGRGTEAFF. The DNA for the CDR3 is TGTGCCAGCAGCCACGGGGGGAGAGGGACTGAAGCTTTCTTT.